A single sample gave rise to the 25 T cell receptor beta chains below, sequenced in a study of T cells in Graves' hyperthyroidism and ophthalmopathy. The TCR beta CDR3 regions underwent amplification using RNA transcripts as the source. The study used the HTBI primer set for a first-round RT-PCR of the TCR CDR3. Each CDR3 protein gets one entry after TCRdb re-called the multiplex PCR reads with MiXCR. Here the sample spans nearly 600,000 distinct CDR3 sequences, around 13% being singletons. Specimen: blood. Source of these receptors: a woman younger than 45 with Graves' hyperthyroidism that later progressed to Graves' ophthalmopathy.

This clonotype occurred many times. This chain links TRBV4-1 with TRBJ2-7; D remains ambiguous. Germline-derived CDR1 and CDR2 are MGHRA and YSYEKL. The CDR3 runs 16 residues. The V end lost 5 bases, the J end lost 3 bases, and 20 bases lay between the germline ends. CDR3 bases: TGCGCCAGCAGCAGCGTCCAGCGAAAAGTCGTCTACGAGCAGTACTTC. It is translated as CASSSVQRKVVYEQYF.

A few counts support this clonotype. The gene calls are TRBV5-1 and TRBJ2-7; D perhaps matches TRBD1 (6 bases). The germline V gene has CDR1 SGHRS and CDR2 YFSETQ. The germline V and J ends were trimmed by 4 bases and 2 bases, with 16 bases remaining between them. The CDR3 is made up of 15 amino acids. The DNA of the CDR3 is TGCGCCAGCAGCAATTTCCGGGACACAACCTACGAGCAGTACTTC. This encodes CASSNFRDTTYEQYF. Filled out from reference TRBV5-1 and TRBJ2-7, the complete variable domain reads KAGVTQTPRYLIKTRGQQVTLSCSPISGHRSVSWYQQTPGQGLQFLFEYFSETQRNKGNFPGRFSGRQFSNSRSEMNVSTLELGDSALYLCASSNFRDTTYEQYFGPGTRLTVT.

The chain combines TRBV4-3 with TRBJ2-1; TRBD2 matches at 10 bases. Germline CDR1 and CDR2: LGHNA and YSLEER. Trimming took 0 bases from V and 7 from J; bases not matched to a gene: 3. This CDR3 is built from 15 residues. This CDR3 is CASSQERTSGNEQFF. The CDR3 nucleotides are TGCGCCAGCAGCCAAGAGCGGACTAGCGGTAATGAGCAGTTCTTC.

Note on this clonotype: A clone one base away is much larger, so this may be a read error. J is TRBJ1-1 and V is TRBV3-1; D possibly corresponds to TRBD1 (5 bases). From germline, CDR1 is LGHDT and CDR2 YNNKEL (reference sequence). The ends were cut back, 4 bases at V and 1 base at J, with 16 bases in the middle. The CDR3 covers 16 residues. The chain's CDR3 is CASSLAYRGKNTEAFF. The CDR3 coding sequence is TGTGCCAGCAGCCTGGCCTACCGGGGCAAGAACACTGAAGCTTTCTTT.

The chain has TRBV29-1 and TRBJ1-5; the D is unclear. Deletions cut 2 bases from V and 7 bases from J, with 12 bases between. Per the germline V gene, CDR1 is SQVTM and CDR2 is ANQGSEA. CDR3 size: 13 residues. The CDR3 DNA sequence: TGCAGCGTTGAACTTGCGGTCGGCCAGCCCCAGCATTTT. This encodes CSVELAVGQPQHF.

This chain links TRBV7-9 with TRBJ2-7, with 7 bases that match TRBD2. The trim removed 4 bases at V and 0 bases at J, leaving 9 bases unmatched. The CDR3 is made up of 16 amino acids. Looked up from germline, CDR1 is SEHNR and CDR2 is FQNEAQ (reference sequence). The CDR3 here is CASSSMLAGPSYEQYF. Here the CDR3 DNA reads TGTGCCAGCAGCTCTATGTTAGCGGGCCCCTCCTACGAGCAGTACTTC.

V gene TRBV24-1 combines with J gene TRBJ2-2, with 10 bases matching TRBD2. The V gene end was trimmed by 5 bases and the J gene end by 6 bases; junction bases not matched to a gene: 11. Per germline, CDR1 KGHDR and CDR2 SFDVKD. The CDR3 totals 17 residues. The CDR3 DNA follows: TGTGCCACCAGTGCTTACACCGGGACTAGCGCCCCCGGGGAGCTGTTTTTT. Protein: CATSAYTGTSAPGELFF.

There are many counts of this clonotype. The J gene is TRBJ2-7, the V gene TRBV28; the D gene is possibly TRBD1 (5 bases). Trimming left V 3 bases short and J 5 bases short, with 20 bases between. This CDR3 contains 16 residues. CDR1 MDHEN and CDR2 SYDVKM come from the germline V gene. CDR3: CASSFEADKSYDEQYF. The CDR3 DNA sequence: TGTGCCAGCAGTTTTGAGGCGGACAAGAGTTACGACGAGCAGTACTTC.

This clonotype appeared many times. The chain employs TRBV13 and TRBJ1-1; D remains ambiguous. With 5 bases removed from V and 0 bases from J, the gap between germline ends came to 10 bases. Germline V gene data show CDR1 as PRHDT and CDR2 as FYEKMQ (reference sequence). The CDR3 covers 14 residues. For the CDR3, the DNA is TGTGCCAGCAGCCCGGTTCAAGTGAACACTGAAGCTTTCTTT. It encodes CASSPVQVNTEAFF.

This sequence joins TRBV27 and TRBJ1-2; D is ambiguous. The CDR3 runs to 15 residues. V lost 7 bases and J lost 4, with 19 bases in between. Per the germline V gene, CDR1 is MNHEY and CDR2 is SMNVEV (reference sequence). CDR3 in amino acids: CASTDIERKVYGYTF. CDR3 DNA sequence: TGTGCCAGCACCGATATCGAGAGGAAAGTCTATGGCTACACCTTC.

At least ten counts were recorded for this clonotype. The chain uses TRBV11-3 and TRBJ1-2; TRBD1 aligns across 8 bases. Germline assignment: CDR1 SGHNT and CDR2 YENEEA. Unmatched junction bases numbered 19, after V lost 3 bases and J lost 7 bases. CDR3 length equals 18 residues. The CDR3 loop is CASSLLGTQGARVGGYTF. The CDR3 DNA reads TGTGCCAGCAGCTTGTTGGGGACGCAGGGGGCGCGAGTTGGTGGCTACACCTTC.

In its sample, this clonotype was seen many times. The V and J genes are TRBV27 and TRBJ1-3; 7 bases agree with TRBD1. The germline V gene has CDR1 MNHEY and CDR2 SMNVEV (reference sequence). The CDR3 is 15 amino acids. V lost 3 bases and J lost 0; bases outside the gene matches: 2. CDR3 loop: CASSFAGGSGNTIYF. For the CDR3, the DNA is TGTGCCAGCAGTTTCGCAGGGGGCTCTGGAAACACCATATATTTT.

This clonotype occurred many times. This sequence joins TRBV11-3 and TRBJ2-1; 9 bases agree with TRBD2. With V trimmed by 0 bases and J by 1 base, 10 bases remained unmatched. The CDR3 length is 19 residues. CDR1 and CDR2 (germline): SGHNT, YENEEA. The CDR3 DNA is TGTGCCAGCAGCTTAGATCAGGGGTCAGCGGGGGGATCCTACAATGAGCAGTTCTTC. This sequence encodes CASSLDQGSAGGSYNEQFF.

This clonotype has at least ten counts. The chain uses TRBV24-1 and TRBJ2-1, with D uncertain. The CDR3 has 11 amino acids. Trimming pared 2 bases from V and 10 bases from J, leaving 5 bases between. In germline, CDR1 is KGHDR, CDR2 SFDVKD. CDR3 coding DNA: TGTGCCACCAGTGATTACGGAGAGCAGTTCTTC. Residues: CATSDYGEQFF.

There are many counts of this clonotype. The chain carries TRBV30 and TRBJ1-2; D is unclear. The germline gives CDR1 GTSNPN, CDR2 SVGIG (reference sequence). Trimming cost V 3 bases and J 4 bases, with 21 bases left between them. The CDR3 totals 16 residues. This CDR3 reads CAWRAPLDPILYGYTF. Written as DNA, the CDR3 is TGTGCCTGGAGAGCACCCTTGGACCCAATCCTCTATGGCTACACCTTC.

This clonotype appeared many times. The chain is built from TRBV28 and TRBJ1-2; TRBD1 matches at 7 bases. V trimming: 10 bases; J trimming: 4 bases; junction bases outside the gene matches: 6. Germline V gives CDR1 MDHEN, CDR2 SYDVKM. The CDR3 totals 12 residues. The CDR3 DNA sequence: TGTGCCACACAGGGGATTGGCTATGGCTACACCTTC. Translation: CATQGIGYGYTF.

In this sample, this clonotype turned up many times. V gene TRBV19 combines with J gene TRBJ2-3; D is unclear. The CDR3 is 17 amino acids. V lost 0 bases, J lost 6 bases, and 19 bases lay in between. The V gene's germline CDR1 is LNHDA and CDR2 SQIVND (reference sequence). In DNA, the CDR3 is TGTGCCAGTAGTATAGATTGGCCAGGACCTACCCCGGATACGCAGTATTTT. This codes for CASSIDWPGPTPDTQYF.

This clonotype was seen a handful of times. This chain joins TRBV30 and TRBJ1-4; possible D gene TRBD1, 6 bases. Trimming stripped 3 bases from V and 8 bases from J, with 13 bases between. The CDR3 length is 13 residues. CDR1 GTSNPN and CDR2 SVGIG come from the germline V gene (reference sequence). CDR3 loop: CAWRLNTGEKLFF. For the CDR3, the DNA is TGTGCCTGGAGACTAAATACAGGGGAAAAACTGTTTTTT.

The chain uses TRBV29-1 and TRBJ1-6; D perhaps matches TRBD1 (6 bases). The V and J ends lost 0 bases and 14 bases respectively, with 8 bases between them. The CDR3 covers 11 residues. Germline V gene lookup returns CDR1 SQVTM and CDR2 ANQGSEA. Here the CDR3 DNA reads TGCAGCGTTGAAGACAGGGGAACCCTCCACTTT. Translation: CSVEDRGTLHF.

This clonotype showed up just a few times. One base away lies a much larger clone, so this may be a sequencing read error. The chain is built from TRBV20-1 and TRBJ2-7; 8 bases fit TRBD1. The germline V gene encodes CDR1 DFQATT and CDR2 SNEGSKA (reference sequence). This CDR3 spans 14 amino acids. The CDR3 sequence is CSAKKTGDIYGQYF. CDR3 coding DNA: TGCAGTGCTAAAAAGACAGGGGATATATACGGGCAGTACTTC.

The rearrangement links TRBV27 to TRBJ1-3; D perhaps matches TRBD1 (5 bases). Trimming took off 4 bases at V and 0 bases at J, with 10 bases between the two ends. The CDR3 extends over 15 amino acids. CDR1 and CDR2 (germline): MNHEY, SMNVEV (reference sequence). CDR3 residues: CASSSDIGSGNTIYF. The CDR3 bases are TGTGCCAGCAGTTCGGACATCGGCTCTGGAAACACCATATATTTT.

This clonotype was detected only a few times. DNA of the CDR3: TGTGCCAGCAGCCAGAAACGGCAGGCTGGTTACGAGCAGTACTTC. It specifies CASSQKRQAGYEQYF. The V call is TRBV3-1, the J call TRBJ2-7, with no clear D. CDR3 length equals 15 residues. With 3 bases removed from V and 4 bases from J, the gap between germline ends came to 16 bases. Germline V gene sequence: CDR1 LGHDT, CDR2 YNNKEL (reference sequence).

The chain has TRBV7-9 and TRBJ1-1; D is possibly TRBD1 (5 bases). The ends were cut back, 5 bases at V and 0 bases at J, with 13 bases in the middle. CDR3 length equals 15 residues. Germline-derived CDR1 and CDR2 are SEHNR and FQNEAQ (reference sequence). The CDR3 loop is CASSARRGVNTEAFF. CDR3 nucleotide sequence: TGTGCCAGCAGCGCCCGACGGGGGGTGAACACTGAAGCTTTCTTT.

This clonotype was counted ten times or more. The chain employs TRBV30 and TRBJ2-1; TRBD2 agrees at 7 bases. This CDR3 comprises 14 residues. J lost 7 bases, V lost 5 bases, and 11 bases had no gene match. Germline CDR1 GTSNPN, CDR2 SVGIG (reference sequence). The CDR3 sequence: CAWEPWGGRNEQFF. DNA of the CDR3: TGTGCCTGGGAACCTTGGGGAGGGCGGAATGAGCAGTTCTTC.

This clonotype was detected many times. The CDR3, as DNA: TGTGCCAGCAGCCTGGGACTAGACAATGAGCAGTTCTTC. Translated, it gives CASSLGLDNEQFF. The chain couples TRBV14 to TRBJ2-1; TRBD2 aligns across 8 bases. V lost 4 bases to trimming and J lost 5 bases; unmatched junction nucleotides: 1. The germline V gene encodes CDR1 SGHDN and CDR2 FVKESK. The CDR3 is 13 residues long.